The 5 T cell receptor beta chains below all came from one sample that was sequenced in a study of CD8 T cells in Susac syndrome. With random hexamers, reverse transcription was performed on about 0.45 to 1 ug of RNA. TCRdb redid the calling of the immunoSEQ multiplex PCR reads with MiXCR, one entry per CDR3 protein. The table has approximately 70,000 distinct CDR3 sequences, 85% to 95% seen once; the top ten hold approximately 0.25%. The specimen was CD8+ T cells from PBMCs. All receptors derive from a human donor in good health.

The gene calls are TRBV29-1 and TRBJ2-2; perhaps TRBD1 as D (5 bases). Germline CDR1 reads SQVTM; CDR2 reads ANQGSEA. This CDR3 is built from 14 residues. Trimming stripped 2 bases from V and 5 bases from J, with 12 bases between. The CDR3 DNA reads as TGCAGCGTTGAACAGGGTTATAGGACCGGGGAGCTGTTTTTT. This encodes CSVEQGYRTGELFF.

This clonotype was seen just once. V is TRBV28 and J is TRBJ1-4; 7 bases line up with TRBD1. J was trimmed by 4 bases and V by 6 bases; bases with no gene match: 5. In germline, CDR1 is MDHEN, CDR2 SYDVKM. The CDR3 runs 14 residues. CDR3 protein: CASSLTGSNEKLFF. DNA of the CDR3: TGTGCCAGCAGCCTGACAGGGAGTAATGAAAAACTGTTTTTT.

J is TRBJ2-7 and V is TRBV7-2; weak D call: TRBD1 (5 bases). Germline V gene data show CDR1 as SGHTA and CDR2 as FQGNSA. This CDR3 has 13 amino acids. The V gene lost 5 bases and the J gene lost 4 bases, with 12 bases spanning the gap. The CDR3: CASSRPKGYEQYV. For the CDR3, the DNA is TGTGCCAGCAGCCGCCCTAAGGGGTACGAGCAGTACGTC.

The V gene is TRBV29-1, the J gene TRBJ2-7; D gene ambiguous. The CDR3 runs to 13 residues. Germline CDR1 SQVTM, CDR2 ANQGSEA. V dropped 4 bases and J dropped 0 bases, with 10 bases sitting between them. This CDR3 is CSVGLGSSYEQYF. The CDR3 coding sequence is TGCAGCGTTGGATTAGGATCCTCCTACGAGCAGTACTTC.

The CDR3 DNA sequence: TGTGCCAGCAGCTCCGTCCCACTAGCGGGGGACAATGAGCAGTTCTTC. Its translation is CASSSVPLAGDNEQFF. The chain employs TRBV9 and TRBJ2-1; 11 bases map to TRBD2. The CDR3 has 16 residues. Looked up from germline, CDR1 is SGDLS and CDR2 is YYNGEE. The V segment lost 4 bases and the J segment 5 bases; nucleotides outside the gene matches: 8.